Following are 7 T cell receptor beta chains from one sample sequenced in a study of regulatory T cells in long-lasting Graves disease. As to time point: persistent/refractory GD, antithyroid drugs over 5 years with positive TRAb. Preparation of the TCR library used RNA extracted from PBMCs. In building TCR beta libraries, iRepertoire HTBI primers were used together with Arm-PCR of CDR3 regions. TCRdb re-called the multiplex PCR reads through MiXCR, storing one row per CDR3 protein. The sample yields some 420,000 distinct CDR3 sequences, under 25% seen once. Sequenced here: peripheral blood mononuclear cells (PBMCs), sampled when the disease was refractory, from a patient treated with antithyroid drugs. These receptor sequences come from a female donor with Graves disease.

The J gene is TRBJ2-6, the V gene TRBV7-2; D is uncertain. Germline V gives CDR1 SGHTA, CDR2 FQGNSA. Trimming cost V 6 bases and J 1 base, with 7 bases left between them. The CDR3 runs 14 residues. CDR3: CASRLSSGANVLTF. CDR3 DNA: TGTGCCAGCAGACTCTCATCTGGGGCCAACGTCCTGACTTTC.

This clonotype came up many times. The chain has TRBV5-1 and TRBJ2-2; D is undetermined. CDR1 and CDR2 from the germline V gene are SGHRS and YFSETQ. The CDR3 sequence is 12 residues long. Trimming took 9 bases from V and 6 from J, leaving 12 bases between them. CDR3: CATRPGSGELFF. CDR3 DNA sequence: TGCGCCACCCGACCCGGATCCGGGGAGCTGTTTTTT.

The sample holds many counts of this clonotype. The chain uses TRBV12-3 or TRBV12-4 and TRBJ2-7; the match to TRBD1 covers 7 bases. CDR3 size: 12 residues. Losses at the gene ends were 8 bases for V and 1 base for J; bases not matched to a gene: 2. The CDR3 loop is CASGTVSYEQYF. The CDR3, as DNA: TGTGCCAGCGGGACAGTATCCTACGAGCAGTACTTC.

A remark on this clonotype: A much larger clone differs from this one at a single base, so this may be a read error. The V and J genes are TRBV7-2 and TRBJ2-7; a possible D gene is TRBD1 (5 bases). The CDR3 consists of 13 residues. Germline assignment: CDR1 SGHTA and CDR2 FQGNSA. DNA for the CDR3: TGTGCCAGCAGCTTGGACACCTCCTACGAGCAGTGCTTC. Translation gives CASSLDTSYEQCF.

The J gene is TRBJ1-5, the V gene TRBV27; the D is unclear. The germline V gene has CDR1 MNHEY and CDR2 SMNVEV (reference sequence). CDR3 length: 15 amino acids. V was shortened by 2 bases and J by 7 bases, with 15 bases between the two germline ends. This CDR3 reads CASSLRHGIGQPQHF. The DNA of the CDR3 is TGTGCCAGCAGTTTAAGACATGGGATAGGGCAGCCCCAGCATTTT.

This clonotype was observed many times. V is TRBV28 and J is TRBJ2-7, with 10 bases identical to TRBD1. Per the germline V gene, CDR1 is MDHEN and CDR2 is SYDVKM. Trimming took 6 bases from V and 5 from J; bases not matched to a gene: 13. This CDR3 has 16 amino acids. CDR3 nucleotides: TGTGCCAGCAGCCATAGCCCGGGACAGGGGTCTCACGAGCAGTACTTC. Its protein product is CASSHSPGQGSHEQYF.

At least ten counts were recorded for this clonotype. CDR3 coding DNA: TGTGCCAGCAGCTCTAGTTCACGAGGTACTGAAGCTTTCTTT. This codes for CASSSSSRGTEAFF. The V gene is TRBV7-2, the J gene TRBJ1-1; D is undetermined. V was pared by 4 bases and J by 5 bases, with 14 bases between. The CDR3 is made up of 14 amino acids. In germline, CDR1 is SGHTA, CDR2 FQGNSA.